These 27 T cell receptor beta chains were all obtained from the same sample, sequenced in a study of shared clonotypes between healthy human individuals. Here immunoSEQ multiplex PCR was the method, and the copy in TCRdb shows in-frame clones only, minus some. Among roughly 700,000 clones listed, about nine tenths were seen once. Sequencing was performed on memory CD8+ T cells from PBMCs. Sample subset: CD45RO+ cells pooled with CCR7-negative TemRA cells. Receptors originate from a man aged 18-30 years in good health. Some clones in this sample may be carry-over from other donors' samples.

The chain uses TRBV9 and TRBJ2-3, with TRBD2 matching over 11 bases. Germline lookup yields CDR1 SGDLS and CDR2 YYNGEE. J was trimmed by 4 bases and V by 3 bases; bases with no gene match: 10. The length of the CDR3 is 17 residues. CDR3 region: CASSAILGSGRADTQYF. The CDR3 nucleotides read TGTGCCAGCAGCGCGATACTAGGTAGCGGGAGGGCAGATACGCAGTATTTT.

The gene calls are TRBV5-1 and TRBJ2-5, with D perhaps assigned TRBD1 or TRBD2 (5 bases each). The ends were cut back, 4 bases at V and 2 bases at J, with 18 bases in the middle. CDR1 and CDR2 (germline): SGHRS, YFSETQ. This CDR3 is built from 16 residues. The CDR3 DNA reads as TGCGCCAGCAGCAGCGGCCGGGACCGAACACAAGAGACCCAGTACTTC. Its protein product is CASSSGRDRTQETQYF.

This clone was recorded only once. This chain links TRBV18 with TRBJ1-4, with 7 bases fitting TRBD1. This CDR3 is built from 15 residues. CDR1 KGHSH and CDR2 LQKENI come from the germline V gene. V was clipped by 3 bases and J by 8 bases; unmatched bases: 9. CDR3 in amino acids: CASSPRTGVDEKLFF. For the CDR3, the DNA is TGTGCCAGCTCACCCCGCACAGGGGTAGACGAAAAACTGTTTTTT.

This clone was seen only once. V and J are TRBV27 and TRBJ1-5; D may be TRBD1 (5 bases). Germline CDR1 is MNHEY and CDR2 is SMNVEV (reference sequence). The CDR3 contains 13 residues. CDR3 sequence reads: CPPARGTEQPQHF. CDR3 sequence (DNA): TGTCCTCCGGCGAGGGGCACCGAACAGCCCCAGCATTTT.

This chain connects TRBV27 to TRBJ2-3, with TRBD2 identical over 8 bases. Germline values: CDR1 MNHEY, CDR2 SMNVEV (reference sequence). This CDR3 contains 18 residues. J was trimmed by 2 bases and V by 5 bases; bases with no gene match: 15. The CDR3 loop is CASSPRPGGTRATDTQYF. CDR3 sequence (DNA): TGTGCCAGCAGTCCACGACCGGGCGGGACTAGGGCCACAGATACGCAGTATTTT.

The CDR3 spells CASSVDGAGGEADTQYF. The CDR3 DNA is TGTGCCAGCAGCGTAGATGGGGCGGGAGGGGAGGCAGATACGCAGTATTTT. The chain carries TRBV9 and TRBJ2-3; 9 bases map to TRBD2. The germline V gene has CDR1 SGDLS and CDR2 YYNGEE. This CDR3 region has 17 residues. The V segment lost 0 bases and the J segment 4 bases; nucleotides outside the gene matches: 9.

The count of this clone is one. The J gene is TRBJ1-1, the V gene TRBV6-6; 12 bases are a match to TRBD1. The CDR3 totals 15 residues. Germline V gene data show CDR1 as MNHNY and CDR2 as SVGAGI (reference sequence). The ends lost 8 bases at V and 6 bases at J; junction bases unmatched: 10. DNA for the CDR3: TGTGCCAGCCCCACCCCGGGACAGGGGGCTTCTGAAGCTTTCTTT. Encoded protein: CASPTPGQGASEAFF.

The CDR3 is CASSDRGNTGELFF. The CDR3 bases are TGTGCCAGCAGCGACAGGGGGAACACCGGGGAGCTGTTTTTT. The chain is built from TRBV9 and TRBJ2-2, with 7 bases fitting TRBD1. V was pared by 3 bases and J by 1 base, with 0 bases of the junction left unmatched. The length of the CDR3 is 14 residues. Germline V CDR1 and CDR2: SGDLS, YYNGEE.

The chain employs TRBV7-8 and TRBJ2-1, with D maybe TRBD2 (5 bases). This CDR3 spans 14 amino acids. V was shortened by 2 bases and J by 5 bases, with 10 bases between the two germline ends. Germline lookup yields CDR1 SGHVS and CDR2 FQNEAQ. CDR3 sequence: CASSLYGGNNEQFF. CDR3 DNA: TGTGCCAGCAGCTTATATGGAGGAAACAATGAGCAGTTCTTC.

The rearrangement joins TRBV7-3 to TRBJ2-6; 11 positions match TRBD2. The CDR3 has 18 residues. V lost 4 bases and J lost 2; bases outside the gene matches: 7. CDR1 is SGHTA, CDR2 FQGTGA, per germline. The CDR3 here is CASSSPGLADTGANVLTF. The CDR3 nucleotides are TGTGCCAGCAGCTCGCCGGGACTAGCGGACACTGGGGCCAACGTCCTGACTTTC.

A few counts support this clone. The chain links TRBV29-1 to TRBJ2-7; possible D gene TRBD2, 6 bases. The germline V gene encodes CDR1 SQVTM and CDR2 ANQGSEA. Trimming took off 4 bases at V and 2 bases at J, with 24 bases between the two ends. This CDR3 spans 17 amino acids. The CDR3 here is CSVAGLASPHDAYEQYF. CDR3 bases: TGCAGCGTTGCTGGGCTAGCGAGCCCCCATGATGCCTACGAGCAGTACTTC.

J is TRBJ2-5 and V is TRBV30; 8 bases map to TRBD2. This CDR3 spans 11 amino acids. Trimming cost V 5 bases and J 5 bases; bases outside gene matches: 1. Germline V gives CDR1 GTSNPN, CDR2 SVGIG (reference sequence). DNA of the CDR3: TGTGCCTGGTTAGCGGGGGAGACCCAGTACTTC. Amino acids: CAWLAGETQYF.

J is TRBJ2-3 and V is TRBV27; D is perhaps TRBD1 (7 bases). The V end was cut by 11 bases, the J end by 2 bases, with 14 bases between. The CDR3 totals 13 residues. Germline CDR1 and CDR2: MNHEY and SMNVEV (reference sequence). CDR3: CAAGGRNTDTQYF. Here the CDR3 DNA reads TGTGCCGCAGGGGGGAGGAACACAGATACGCAGTATTTT.

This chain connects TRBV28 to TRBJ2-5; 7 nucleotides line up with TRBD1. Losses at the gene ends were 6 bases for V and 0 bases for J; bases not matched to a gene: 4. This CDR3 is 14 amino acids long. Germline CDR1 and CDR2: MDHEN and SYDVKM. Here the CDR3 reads CASSGTVNQETQYF. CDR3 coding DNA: TGTGCCAGCAGCGGGACAGTGAACCAAGAGACCCAGTACTTC. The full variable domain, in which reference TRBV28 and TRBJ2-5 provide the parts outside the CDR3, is DVKVTQSSRYLVKRTGEKVFLECVQDMDHENMFWYRQDPGLGLRLIYFSYDVKMKEKGDIPEGYSVSREKKERFSLILESASTNQTSMYLCASSGTVNQETQYFGPGTRLLVL.

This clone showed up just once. The CDR3, as DNA: TGTGCCAGCAGCTGGTCAGCTAAGGATACGCAGTATTTT. Protein sequence: CASSWSAKDTQYF. The V gene is TRBV7-9, the J gene TRBJ2-3, with D unclear. V lost 4 bases, J lost 6 bases, and 11 bases lay in between. The CDR3 runs 13 residues. CDR1 and CDR2 from the germline V gene are SEHNR and FQNEAQ (reference sequence).

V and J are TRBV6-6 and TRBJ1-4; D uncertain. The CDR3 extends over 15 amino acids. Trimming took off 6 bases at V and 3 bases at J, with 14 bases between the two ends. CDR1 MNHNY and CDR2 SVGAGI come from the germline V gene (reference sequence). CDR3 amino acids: CASRHDEPANEKLFF. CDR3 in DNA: TGTGCCAGCAGACACGATGAACCCGCTAATGAAAAACTGTTTTTT.

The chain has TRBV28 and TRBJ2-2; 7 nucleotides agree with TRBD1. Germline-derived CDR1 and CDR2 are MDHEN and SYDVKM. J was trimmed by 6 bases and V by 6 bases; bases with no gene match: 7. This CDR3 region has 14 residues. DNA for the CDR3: TGTGCCAGCAGACCAACAGACAGGGCCGGGGAGCTGTTTTTT. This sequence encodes CASRPTDRAGELFF. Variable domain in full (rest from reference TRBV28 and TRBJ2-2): DVKVTQSSRYLVKRTGEKVFLECVQDMDHENMFWYRQDPGLGLRLIYFSYDVKMKEKGDIPEGYSVSREKKERFSLILESASTNQTSMYLCASRPTDRAGELFFGEGSRLTVL.

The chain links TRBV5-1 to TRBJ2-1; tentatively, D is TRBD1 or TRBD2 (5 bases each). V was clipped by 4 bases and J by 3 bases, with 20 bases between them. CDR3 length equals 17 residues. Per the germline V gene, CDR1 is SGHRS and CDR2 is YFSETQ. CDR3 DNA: TGCGCCAGCAGCCCCGGGGCGAGTTATGCACGCTACAATGAGCAGTTCTTC. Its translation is CASSPGASYARYNEQFF.

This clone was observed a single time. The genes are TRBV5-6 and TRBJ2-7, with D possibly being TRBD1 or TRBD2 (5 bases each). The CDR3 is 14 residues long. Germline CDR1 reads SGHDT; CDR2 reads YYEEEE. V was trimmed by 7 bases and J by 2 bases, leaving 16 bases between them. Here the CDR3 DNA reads TGTGCCAGCGGGGGTTGGGTCAGACCCTACGAGCAGTACTTC. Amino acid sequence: CASGGWVRPYEQYF.

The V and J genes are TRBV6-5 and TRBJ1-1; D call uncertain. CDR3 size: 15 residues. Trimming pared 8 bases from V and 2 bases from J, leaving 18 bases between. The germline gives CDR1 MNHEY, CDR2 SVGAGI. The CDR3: CASFEFKSPNTEAFF. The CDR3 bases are TGTGCCAGCTTTGAGTTCAAATCCCCTAACACTGAAGCTTTCTTT.

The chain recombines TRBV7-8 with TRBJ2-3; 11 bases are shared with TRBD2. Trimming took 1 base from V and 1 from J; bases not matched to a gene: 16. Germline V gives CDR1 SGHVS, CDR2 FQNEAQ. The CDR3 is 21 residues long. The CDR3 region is CASSLVPGLAAVIRGTDTQYF. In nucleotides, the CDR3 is TGTGCCAGCAGCTTAGTGCCGGGACTAGCGGCCGTAATACGCGGCACAGATACGCAGTATTTT.

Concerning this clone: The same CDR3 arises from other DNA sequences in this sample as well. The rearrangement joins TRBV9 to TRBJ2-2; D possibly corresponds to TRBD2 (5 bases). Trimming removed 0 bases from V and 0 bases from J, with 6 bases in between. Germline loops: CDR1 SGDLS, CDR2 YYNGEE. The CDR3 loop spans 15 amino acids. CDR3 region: CASSVGTANTGELFF. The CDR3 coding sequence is TGTGCCAGCAGCGTAGGGACTGCGAACACCGGGGAGCTGTTTTTT.

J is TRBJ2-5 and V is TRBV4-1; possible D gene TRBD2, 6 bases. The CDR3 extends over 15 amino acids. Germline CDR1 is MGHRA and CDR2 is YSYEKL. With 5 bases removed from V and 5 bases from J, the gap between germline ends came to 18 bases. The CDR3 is CASSTQGLERETQYF. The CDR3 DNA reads TGCGCCAGCAGCACCCAGGGACTTGAAAGGGAGACCCAGTACTTC.

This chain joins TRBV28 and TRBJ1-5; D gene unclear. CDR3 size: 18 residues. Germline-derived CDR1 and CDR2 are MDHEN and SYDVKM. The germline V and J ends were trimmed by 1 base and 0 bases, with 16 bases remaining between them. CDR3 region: CASSLSPVWQYSNQPQHF. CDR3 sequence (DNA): TGTGCCAGCAGTTTATCCCCAGTGTGGCAGTATAGCAATCAGCCCCAGCATTTT. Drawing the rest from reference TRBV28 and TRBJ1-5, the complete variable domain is DVKVTQSSRYLVKRTGEKVFLECVQDMDHENMFWYRQDPGLGLRLIYFSYDVKMKEKGDIPEGYSVSREKKERFSLILESASTNQTSMYLCASSLSPVWQYSNQPQHFGDGTRLSIL.

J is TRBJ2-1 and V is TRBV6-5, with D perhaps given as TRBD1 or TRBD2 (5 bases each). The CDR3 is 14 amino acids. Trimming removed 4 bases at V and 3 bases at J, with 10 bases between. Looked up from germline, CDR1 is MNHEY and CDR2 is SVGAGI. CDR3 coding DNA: TGTGCCAGCAGTTTGGGACCTATCTACAATGAGCAGTTCTTC. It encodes CASSLGPIYNEQFF.

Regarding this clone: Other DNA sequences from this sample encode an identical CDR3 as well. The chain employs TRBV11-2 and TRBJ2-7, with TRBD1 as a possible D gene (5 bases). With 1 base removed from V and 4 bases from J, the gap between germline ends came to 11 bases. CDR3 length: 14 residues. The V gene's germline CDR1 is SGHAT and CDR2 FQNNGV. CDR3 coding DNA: TGTGCCAGCAGCTTAGTCGGACAAGGGTACGAGCAGTACTTC. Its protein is CASSLVGQGYEQYF.

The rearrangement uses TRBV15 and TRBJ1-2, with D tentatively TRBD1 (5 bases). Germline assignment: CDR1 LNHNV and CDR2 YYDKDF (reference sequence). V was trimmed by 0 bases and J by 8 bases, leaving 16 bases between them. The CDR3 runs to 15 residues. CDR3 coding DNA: TGTGCCACCAGCAGAGATCGGGGCCCGGCGGCCGGCTACACCTTC. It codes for CATSRDRGPAAGYTF.